In its sample, the clone carrying this T cell receptor (beta chain) was seen once. This CDR3 has 13 residues. V gave up 6 bases and J gave up 3 bases, with 9 bases separating them. This specimen belongs to a study of blood T cell repertoires in COVID-19. Overall study context: Nucleic acid was either cDNA or gDNA, and it came from T cells, B-cell-depleted T cells, or PBMCs.

The assay was immunoSEQ multiplex PCR, and TCRdb's table has in-frame clones only and misses some. The sample consists of 200,000 to 250,000 clones, 70% to 85% of them appearing once. The chain joins TRBV12-3 or TRBV12-4 to TRBJ1-5, with D perhaps matching TRBD1 (5 bases). The specimen sequenced was peripheral blood. The TCR was taken from a woman between 40 and 50 years old with active or convalescent COVID-19. CDR3 DNA sequence: TGTGCCAGCAGGGGGCTTTTCAATCAGCCCCAGCATTTT. It yields the protein CASRGLFNQPQHF.